A selection of T cell receptor beta chains follows, all from one sample in a study of cytomegalovirus exposure and HLA in healthy donors. Method: immunoSEQ multiplex PCR; TCRdb's copy keeps in-frame clones and lacks some. The data contain more than 95,000 clones, 70% to 80% of them singletons. The sample taken for sequencing was PBMCs. The receptors stem from a man aged 40-55 years in good health and CMV-seronegative. Each CDR3 is given with its conserved first and last residue. D genes are given only for firm matches. Not all rows give a size; the values are once, few, many and, for expanded clones, a class.

D gene: TRBD2; V gene: TRBV5-1; clone size: few; J gene: TRBJ2-5; CDR3 length: 13; CDR3 protein: CASSNGGGETQYF; CDR3 DNA: TGCGCCAGCAGCAATGGGGGGGGTGAGACCCAGTACTTC
D gene: NA; V gene: TRBV4-1; clone size: NA; J gene: TRBJ1-5; CDR3 length: 14; CDR3 protein: CASSQGQGHQPQHF; CDR3 DNA: TGCGCCAGCAGCCAAGGGCAGGGCCATCAGCCCCAGCATTTT
D gene: TRBD1; V gene: TRBV9; clone size: NA; J gene: TRBJ1-1; CDR3 length: 14; CDR3 protein: CASSAFPTGPEAFF; CDR3 DNA: TGTGCCAGCAGCGCGTTTCCGACAGGGCCTGAAGCTTTCTTT
D gene: TRBD1; V gene: TRBV4-1; clone size: NA; J gene: TRBJ1-1; CDR3 length: 16; CDR3 protein: CASSLWDRGPNTEAFF; CDR3 DNA: TGCGCCAGCAGCCTATGGGACAGGGGGCCGAACACTGAAGCTTTCTTT
D gene: TRBD1; V gene: TRBV30; clone size: few; J gene: TRBJ2-2; CDR3 length: 14; CDR3 protein: CAWSQGASTGELFF; CDR3 DNA: TGTGCCTGGAGTCAGGGGGCGAGCACCGGGGAGCTGTTTTTT
D gene: NA; V gene: TRBV7-9; clone size: NA; J gene: TRBJ1-2; CDR3 length: 13; CDR3 protein: CASSPDRTYGYTF; CDR3 DNA: TGTGCCAGCAGCCCAGACAGGACCTATGGCTACACCTTC
D gene: NA; V gene: TRBV7-9; clone size: NA; J gene: TRBJ2-5; CDR3 length: 13; CDR3 protein: CASSSRVQETQYF; CDR3 DNA: TGTGCCAGCAGCTCCCGGGTACAAGAGACCCAGTACTTC
D gene: TRBD1; V gene: TRBV13; clone size: NA; J gene: TRBJ1-1; CDR3 length: 15; CDR3 protein: CASSLRQGRNTEAFF; CDR3 DNA: TGTGCCAGCAGCTTACGACAGGGGAGGAACACTGAAGCTTTCTTT
D gene: TRBD1; V gene: TRBV5-6; clone size: NA; J gene: TRBJ1-2; CDR3 length: 13; CDR3 protein: CASRDRTNYGYTF; CDR3 DNA: TGTGCCAGCCGGGACAGAACTAACTATGGCTACACCTTC
D gene: TRBD2; V gene: TRBV7-6; clone size: NA; J gene: TRBJ2-7; CDR3 length: 15; CDR3 protein: CASSPGTSGSYEQYF; CDR3 DNA: TGTGCCAGCAGCCCCGGGACTAGCGGGAGTTACGAGCAGTACTTC
D gene: NA; V gene: TRBV19; clone size: NA; J gene: TRBJ2-5; CDR3 length: 15; CDR3 protein: CASSISTGRPETQYF; CDR3 DNA: TGTGCCAGTAGTATCAGCACAGGGCGGCCAGAGACCCAGTACTTC